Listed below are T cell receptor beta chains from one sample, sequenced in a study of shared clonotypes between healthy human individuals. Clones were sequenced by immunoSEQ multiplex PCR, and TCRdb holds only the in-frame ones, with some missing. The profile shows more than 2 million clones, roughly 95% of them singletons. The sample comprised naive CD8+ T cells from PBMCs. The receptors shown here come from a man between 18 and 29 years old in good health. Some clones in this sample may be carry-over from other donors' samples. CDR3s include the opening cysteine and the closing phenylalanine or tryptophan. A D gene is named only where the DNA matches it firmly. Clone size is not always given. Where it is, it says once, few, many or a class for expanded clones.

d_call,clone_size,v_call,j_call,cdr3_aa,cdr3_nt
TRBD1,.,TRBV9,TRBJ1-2,CASGAGTGPGYTF,TGTGCCTCAGGAGCCGGGACAGGGCCTGGCTACACCTTC
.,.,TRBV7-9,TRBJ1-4,CASSYGRRGPNEKLFF,TGTGCCAGCAGCTACGGGAGAAGGGGCCCTAATGAAAAACTGTTTTTT
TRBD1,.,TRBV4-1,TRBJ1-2,CASSHESGGASYGYTF,TGCGCCAGCAGCCATGAATCAGGGGGCGCGAGCTATGGCTACACCTTC
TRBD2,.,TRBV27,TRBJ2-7,CASSPYLAGTSLYEQYF,TGTGCCAGCAGTCCTTACCTCGCCGGGACTAGTCTTTACGAGCAGTACTTC
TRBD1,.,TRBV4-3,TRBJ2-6,CASSQEIQGAGANVLTF,TGCGCCAGCAGCCAGGAAATACAGGGGGCTGGGGCCAACGTCCTGACTTTC
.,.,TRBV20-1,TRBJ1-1,CSARVGPEAFF,TGCAGTGCTAGAGTGGGGCCTGAAGCTTTCTTT
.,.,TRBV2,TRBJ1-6,CASSGRDSYNSPLHF,TGTGCCAGCAGTGGCAGGGACTCGTATAATTCACCCCTCCACTTT
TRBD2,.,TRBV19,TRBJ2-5,CASSIGLAGRETQYF,TGTGCCAGTAGTATAGGACTAGCGGGAAGGGAGACCCAGTACTTC
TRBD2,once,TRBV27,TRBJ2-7,CASNPGGDLSYEQYF,TGTGCCAGCAACCCTGGGGGGGACTTATCCTACGAGCAGTACTTC
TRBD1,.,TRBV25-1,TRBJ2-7,CASSVGTGGYEQYF,TGTGCCAGCAGTGTTGGGACAGGGGGCTACGAGCAGTACTTC
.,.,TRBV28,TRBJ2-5,CASSLGSPQETQYF,TGTGCCAGCAGTTTGGGGTCCCCTCAAGAGACCCAGTACTTC
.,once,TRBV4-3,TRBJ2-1,CASSQGRGSYNEQFF,TGCGCCAGCAGCCAAGGGCGGGGCTCCTACAATGAGCAGTTCTTC
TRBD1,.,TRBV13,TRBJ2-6,CASSGTGPDSGANVLTF,TGTGCCAGCAGCGGGACAGGGCCCGACTCTGGGGCCAACGTCCTGACTTTC
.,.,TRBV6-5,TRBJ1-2,CASSYDPVGYGYTF,TGTGCCAGCAGTTACGACCCGGTTGGCTATGGCTACACCTTC
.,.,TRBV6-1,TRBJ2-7,CASSAGPTYEQYF,TGTGCCAGCAGTGCCGGGCCGACCTACGAGCAGTACTTC
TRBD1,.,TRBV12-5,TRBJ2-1,CASGLWGQGGGEQFF,TGTGCTAGTGGTTTGTGGGGACAGGGCGGTGGTGAGCAGTTCTTC